One TCR beta chain is described in this entry. This sample is part of a study of blood T cell repertoires in COVID-19. For the study at large: Both acute and convalescent COVID-19 samples were obtained from the United States, Italy and Spain. Sources were T cells, B-cell-depleted T cells, or PBMCs; the material itself was cDNA or gDNA.

In Seattle, patients joined the study during active infection and were tracked longitudinally. How the authors handled the data: Estimation of nucleated cell counts was performed using reference gene primer amplification. The method was immunoSEQ multiplex PCR; TCRdb's version includes in-frame clones alone and lacks a portion of them. V and J calls and clone size follow that table, whereas D and trimming were derived from the DNA. Among roughly 75,000 clones listed, around nine tenths were seen once. There are 18 residues in the CDR3. V was pared by 0 bases and J by 1 base, with 16 bases between. Germline V gives CDR1 MGHRA, CDR2 YSYEKL.

The receptor comes from an elderly man with COVID-19, enrolled during active disease. Sequencing input: peripheral blood. The J gene is TRBJ2-1, the V gene TRBV4-1, with no clear D. The CDR3 loop is CASSQDIRGSRSYNEQFF. The CDR3, as DNA: TGCGCCAGCAGCCAAGATATCCGCGGTAGTCGGTCCTACAATGAGCAGTTCTTC.